Each of the 24 T cell receptor beta chains below was sequenced from the same sample in a study of CDR3 diversity in severe acne. TCRdb reprocessed the PCR reads via MiXCR and lists one record per CDR3 protein. The repertoire holds around 94,000 distinct CDR3 sequences, with 51% as singletons. Sequencing was carried out using blood. The origin of the receptors is a male donor with acne.

This clonotype was detected only once. V is TRBV20-1 and J is TRBJ1-5, with a possible D match to TRBD1 (5 bases). The germline V gene encodes CDR1 DFQATT and CDR2 SNEGSKA (reference sequence). CDR3 length equals 16 residues. V was shortened by 0 bases and J by 4 bases, with 16 bases between the two germline ends. CDR3 DNA: TGCAGTGCTAGAGATAGGCAGGACACCCCAAATCAGCCCCAGCATTTT. Its translation is CSARDRQDTPNQPQHF.

This clonotype has only a few counts. CDR3 bases: TGCGCCAGCAGCCAAGATGGGAGGGCCAGATACAATGAGCAGTTCTTC. Its translation: CASSQDGRARYNEQFF. The V and J genes are TRBV4-1 and TRBJ2-1, with TRBD2 identical over 7 bases. Germline values: CDR1 MGHRA, CDR2 YSYEKL. With 0 bases clipped from V and 4 bases from J, the junction kept 6 bases outside the gene matches. This CDR3 spans 16 amino acids.

V usage is TRBV28 and J usage is TRBJ1-5; D unresolved. Trimming left V 2 bases short and J 9 bases short, with 8 bases between. Germline V CDR1 and CDR2: MDHEN, SYDVKM. CDR3 length: 12 residues. DNA of the CDR3: TGTGCCAGCAGTTTAAGGCTTGGGCCCCAGCATTTT. It yields the protein CASSLRLGPQHF.

This clonotype has ten or more counts. J is TRBJ1-1 and V is TRBV7-9, with 10 bases identical to TRBD1. Germline-derived CDR1 and CDR2 are SEHNR and FQNEAQ (reference sequence). V lost 3 bases and J lost 1; bases outside the gene matches: 11. The CDR3 consists of 18 residues. The CDR3 here is CASSFPLRDRGQNTEAFF. DNA of the CDR3: TGTGCCAGCAGCTTTCCGCTCCGGGACAGGGGACAGAACACTGAAGCTTTCTTT.

This clonotype was seen repeatedly, ten times or more. The gene calls are TRBV7-8 and TRBJ2-2; D tentatively reads TRBD1 or TRBD2 (5 bases each). Germline CDR1 and CDR2: SGHVS and FQNEAQ. The CDR3 length is 15 residues. Trimming cost V 4 bases and J 5 bases, with 14 bases left between them. CDR3 sequence (DNA): TGTGCCAGCAGCTCTTCGTGGGGCGGGACCGGGGAGCTGTTTTTT. Its protein is CASSSSWGGTGELFF.

With respect to this clonotype: Relative to the germline gene, one junction end is altered; a read error may explain this. This chain joins TRBV10-3 and TRBJ2-7, with 8 bases aligning to TRBD1. The V gene's germline CDR1 is ENHRY and CDR2 SYGVKD. The CDR3 sequence is 15 residues long. CDR3 sequence (DNA): TGTGCCAGCAGTGAAGGTGGGACAGGATCCTACGAGCAGTACTTC. It specifies CASSEGGTGSYEQYF.

This clonotype was found many times. The V gene is TRBV2, the J gene TRBJ2-5, with 14 bases aligning to TRBD2. The germline gives CDR1 SNHLY, CDR2 FYNNEI. The CDR3 has 14 residues. V lost 6 bases and J lost 9; bases outside the gene matches: 6. CDR3 nucleotide sequence: TGTGCCAGCAGGGGGACTAGCGGGAGCGCCGCCCAGTACTTC. Residues: CASRGTSGSAAQYF. Complete variable domain (other parts from reference TRBV2 and TRBJ2-5): EPEVTQTPSHQVTQMGQEVILRCVPISNHLYFYWYRQILGQKVEFLVSFYNNEISEKSEIFDDQFSVERPDGSNFTLKIRSTKLEDSAMYFCASRGTSGSAAQYFGPGTRLLVL.

This clonotype was observed a handful of times. This chain uses TRBV25-1 with TRBJ1-5; 7 bases map to TRBD1. CDR1 and CDR2 from the germline V gene are MGHDK and SYGVNS. Losses at the gene ends were 1 base for V and 5 bases for J; bases not matched to a gene: 5. The CDR3 covers 15 residues. The CDR3 coding sequence is TGTGCCAGCAGTGAATCGGGCAGGGGGGATCAGCCCCAGCATTTT. This codes for CASSESGRGDQPQHF.

This clonotype occurred many times. The chain couples TRBV20-1 to TRBJ1-2, with D possibly TRBD1 on 5 matching bases. CDR3 length: 12 amino acids. V gave up 2 bases and J gave up 8 bases, with 12 bases separating them. CDR1 DFQATT and CDR2 SNEGSKA come from the germline V gene (reference sequence). The CDR3 bases are TGCAGTGCTAGAAGGGATAGGGACGGCTACACCTTC. Amino acids: CSARRDRDGYTF.

The sample holds many counts of this clonotype. CDR3 coding DNA: TGCGCCAGCAGACTTCGGACAGGGGGCAACACTGAAGCTTTCTTT. Amino acid sequence: CASRLRTGGNTEAFF. The chain has TRBV5-1 and TRBJ1-1; 11 bases match TRBD1. Unmatched junction bases numbered 5, after V lost 5 bases and J lost 2 bases. This CDR3 region has 15 residues. CDR1 is SGHRS and CDR2 is YFSETQ in the germline V gene. Together with reference TRBV5-1 and TRBJ1-1, the CDR3 gives the full variable domain: KAGVTQTPRYLIKTRGQQVTLSCSPISGHRSVSWYQQTPGQGLQFLFEYFSETQRNKGNFPGRFSGRQFSNSRSEMNVSTLELGDSALYLCASRLRTGGNTEAFFGQGTRLTVV.

This clonotype was counted only a few times. The genes are TRBV15 and TRBJ1-3; D call uncertain. CDR3 length: 15 amino acids. The V end lost 0 bases, the J end lost 8 bases, and 14 bases lay between the germline ends. Looked up from germline, CDR1 is LNHNV and CDR2 is YYDKDF (reference sequence). Here the CDR3 reads CATSRDRRGSHTIYF. Written as DNA, the CDR3 is TGTGCCACCAGCAGAGATCGCCGCGGCAGCCACACCATATATTTT.

The sample holds one count of this clonotype. The genes are TRBV5-1 and TRBJ2-1, with D possibly matching TRBD1 (6 bases). Judging by the DNA end, TRBJ2-5 fits better; the J call may be wrong. CDR3 length equals 15 residues. Germline V gives CDR1 SGHRS, CDR2 YFSETQ. CDR3 in amino acids: CASSKVETGGETQYF. Written as DNA, the CDR3 is TGCGCCAGCAGCAAAGTCGAGACAGGCGGAGAGACCCAGTACTTC.

The chain uses TRBV10-3 and TRBJ1-6; D unresolved. CDR3 length: 15 residues. Germline V lookup: CDR1 ENHRY, CDR2 SYGVKD. The germline V and J ends were trimmed by 7 bases and 9 bases, with 19 bases remaining between them. The chain's CDR3 is CAIKVFPDVGSPLHF. CDR3 sequence (DNA): TGTGCCATCAAGGTCTTTCCGGATGTCGGTTCACCCCTCCACTTT.

The V and J genes are TRBV20-1 and TRBJ2-1, with D perhaps matching TRBD1 (7 bases). Germline CDR1 is DFQATT and CDR2 is SNEGSKA (reference sequence). Trimming shortened V by 7 bases and J by 5 bases, and 18 bases separated the two germline ends. The CDR3 extends over 14 amino acids. CDR3 loop: CSVRGALSHNEQFF. CDR3 nucleotides: TGCAGTGTCAGGGGGGCCTTGAGCCACAATGAGCAGTTCTTC.

The genes are TRBV10-2 and TRBJ1-5; D is ambiguous. Trimming pared 6 bases from V and 7 bases from J, leaving 25 bases between. This CDR3 has 17 amino acids. In germline, CDR1 is WSHSY, CDR2 SAAADI. The CDR3 loop reads CASSALLDRQGWQPQHF. DNA of the CDR3: TGCGCCAGCAGCGCACTGCTTGACCGGCAAGGGTGGCAGCCCCAGCATTTT.

Ten or more counts support this clonotype. The rearrangement uses TRBV7-9 and TRBJ2-3; no reliable D call. V lost 0 bases and J 1 base, leaving 8 bases between the germline ends. Germline loops: CDR1 SEHNR, CDR2 FQNEAQ (reference sequence). The CDR3 extends over 15 amino acids. This CDR3 is CASSLAVSGTDTQYF. CDR3 DNA: TGTGCCAGCAGCTTAGCCGTCTCCGGCACAGATACGCAGTATTTT.

This clonotype was counted ten times or more. This chain joins TRBV19 and TRBJ2-5; D unresolved. Germline loops: CDR1 LNHDA, CDR2 SQIVND (reference sequence). This CDR3 comprises 14 residues. The V and J ends lost 5 bases and 1 base respectively, with 11 bases between them. CDR3 in DNA: TGTGCCAGTAGTTCATTGTCTCTCCAAGAGACCCAGTACTTC. Its protein product is CASSSLSLQETQYF.

This clonotype was detected only a few times. The rearrangement joins TRBV6-5 to TRBJ1-5; D not certain. The CDR3 covers 16 residues. The germline V and J ends were trimmed by 5 bases and 0 bases, with 14 bases remaining between them. Germline values: CDR1 MNHEY, CDR2 SVGAGI. CDR3 nucleotide sequence: TGTGCCAGCAGTCCCGCTCGTCCCGATAGCAATCAGCCCCAGCATTTT. It specifies CASSPARPDSNQPQHF.

This clonotype was found once. A much bigger clone sits one base away, suggesting this may be a read error. The chain employs TRBV6-5 and TRBJ2-3; 11 bases map to TRBD1. Germline V gene lookup returns CDR1 MNHEY and CDR2 SVGAGI. The CDR3 is 14 residues long. CDR3 DNA: TGTGCCGGCAGTGGACAGGGGGCGGGAGATACGCAGTATTTT. This gives the protein CAGSGQGAGDTQYF.

Remarks on this clonotype: A much larger clone sits a single nucleotide away, making a read error possible. V is TRBV11-2 and J is TRBJ1-6; no clear D. The CDR3 sequence is 13 residues long. Per the germline V gene, CDR1 is SGHAT and CDR2 is FQNNGV. V was shortened by 4 bases and J by 11 bases, with 12 bases between the two germline ends. In DNA form, the CDR3 reads TGTGCCAGCAGCTCCCTACGGAATCCACCCCTCCACTTT. Residues: CASSSLRNPPLHF. The whole variable domain, remainder taken from reference TRBV11-2 and TRBJ1-6, is EAGVAQSPRYKIIEKRQSVAFWCNPISGHATLYWYQQILGQGPKLLIQFQNNGVVDDSQLPKDRFSAERLKGVDSTLKIQPAKLEDSAVYLCASSSLRNPPLHFGNGTRLTVT.

The CDR3 here is CSAGDTQYF. CDR3 nucleotide sequence: TGCAGTGCCGGAGATACGCAGTATTTT. The chain employs TRBV20-1 and TRBJ2-3; D unclear. CDR1 and CDR2 (germline): DFQATT, SNEGSKA (reference sequence). V was trimmed by 6 bases and J by 5 bases, leaving 3 bases between them. CDR3 length equals 9 residues.

Turning to this clonotype: The junction differs from germline at one of its ends, possibly a read error. The chain employs TRBV7-6 and TRBJ2-7, with TRBD2 matching 9 bases. Germline V gene sequence: CDR1 SGHVS, CDR2 FNYEAQ. This CDR3 spans 16 amino acids. Here the CDR3 reads CVSSNPGAGGVYERHF. The DNA of the CDR3 is TGTGTCAGCAGCAATCCCGGGGCGGGGGGGGTCTACGAGCGGCACTTC.

This clonotype was counted only a few times. V and J are TRBV10-3 and TRBJ1-1; TRBD1 might be the D (6 bases). This CDR3 contains 16 residues. Germline V lookup: CDR1 ENHRY, CDR2 SYGVKD. The ends were cut back, 3 bases at V and 1 base at J, with 15 bases in the middle. In nucleotides, the CDR3 is TGTGCCATCAGTGAAGCCCCGGGACACACGAACACTGAAGCTTTCTTT. Amino acids: CAISEAPGHTNTEAFF.

This clonotype was recorded at least ten times. The chain employs TRBV10-3 and TRBJ2-1; D is possibly TRBD2 (6 bases). Germline V gene sequence: CDR1 ENHRY, CDR2 SYGVKD. This CDR3 has 19 residues. V lost 2 bases and J 4 bases, leaving 24 bases between the germline ends. Written as DNA, the CDR3 is TGTGCCATCAGTGAGGCTGCGGGAATGTCCCAACGGATATACAATGAGCAGTTCTTC. Protein: CAISEAAGMSQRIYNEQFF.